This T cell receptor beta chain was retrieved from a study of technical replicates of blood from several donors. Germline V CDR1 and CDR2: GTSNPN, SVGIG (reference sequence). The CDR3 is 13 amino acids. Deletions cut 5 bases from V and 6 bases from J, with 11 bases between. The protocol was immunoSEQ multiplex PCR, while the TCRdb copy is restricted to in-frame clones and leaves out a portion. The table has tens of thousands of clones, around nine tenths seen once; the top ten hold 4.6%. The J gene is TRBJ1-6, the V gene TRBV30; TRBD1 might be the D (5 bases). Sample: PBMCs. The origin of this receptor is a human donor in good health. Some clones in this sample may be carry-over from other donors' samples. CDR3 in amino acids: CAWSVDSNSPLHF. CDR3 DNA sequence: TGTGCCTGGTCCGTTGACAGTAATTCACCCCTCCACTTT.